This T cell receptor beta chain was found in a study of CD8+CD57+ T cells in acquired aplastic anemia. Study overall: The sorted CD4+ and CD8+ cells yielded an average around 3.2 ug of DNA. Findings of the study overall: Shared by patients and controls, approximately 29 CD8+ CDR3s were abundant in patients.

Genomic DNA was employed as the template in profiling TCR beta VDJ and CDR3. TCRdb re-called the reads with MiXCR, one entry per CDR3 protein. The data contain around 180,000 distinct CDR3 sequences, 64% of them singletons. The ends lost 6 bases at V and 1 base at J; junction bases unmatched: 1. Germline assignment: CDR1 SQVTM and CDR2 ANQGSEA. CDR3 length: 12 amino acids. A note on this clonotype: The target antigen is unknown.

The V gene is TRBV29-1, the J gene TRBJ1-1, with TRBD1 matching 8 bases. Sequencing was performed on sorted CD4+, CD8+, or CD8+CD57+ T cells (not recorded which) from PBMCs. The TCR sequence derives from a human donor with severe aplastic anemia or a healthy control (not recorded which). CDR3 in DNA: TGCAGCGTAGGACAGGGGAACACTGAAGCTTTCTTT. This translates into CSVGQGNTEAFF.